The rows below give T cell receptor beta chains drawn from one sample of a study of T cell responses to AZD1222 COVID-19 vaccine. Only in-frame clones appear in the TCRdb table, and some are missing; sequencing was by immunoSEQ multiplex PCR. The sample has around 140,000 clones; over 90% are singletons. The specimen comprised peripheral blood, sampled 28 days after the second AZD1222 dose. Source of these receptors: an adult who received the AZD1222 COVID-19 vaccine. Both conserved end residues are part of each CDR3. The D gene is left open where the match is weak. Clone sizes are given selectively: once, few, many, or a class where the clone is expanded.

V gene: TRBV3-1/TRBV3-2
D gene: -
clone size: -
J gene: TRBJ2-7
CDR3 protein: CASSQLVGEQYF
CDR3 DNA: TGTGCCAGCAGCCAACTAGTAGGCGAGCAGTACTTC

V gene: TRBV6-5
D gene: -
clone size: -
J gene: TRBJ1-1
CDR3 protein: CASSRPGYMNTEAFF
CDR3 DNA: TGTGCCAGCAGTCGTCCGGGGTACATGAACACTGAAGCTTTCTTT

V gene: TRBV28
D gene: TRBD2
clone size: -
J gene: TRBJ2-3
CDR3 protein: CASSLGLAGGKGSTDTQYF
CDR3 DNA: TGTGCCAGCAGTTTAGGGCTAGCGGGAGGGAAGGGGAGTACAGATACGCAGTATTTT

V gene: TRBV6-5
D gene: -
clone size: -
J gene: TRBJ2-1
CDR3 protein: CASSSSTEEQFF
CDR3 DNA: TGTGCCAGCAGTTCCTCGACTGAGGAGCAGTTCTTC

V gene: TRBV28
D gene: -
clone size: -
J gene: TRBJ1-1
CDR3 protein: CASSFGPMGAFF
CDR3 DNA: TGTGCCAGCAGTTTCGGTCCCATGGGAGCTTTCTTT

V gene: TRBV10-3
D gene: TRBD1
clone size: -
J gene: TRBJ1-1
CDR3 protein: CAISASRGLNTEAFF
CDR3 DNA: TGTGCCATCAGTGCATCCAGGGGGTTGAACACTGAAGCTTTCTTT

V gene: TRBV10-3
D gene: TRBD2
clone size: few
J gene: TRBJ2-1
CDR3 protein: CAISEYRVSGSYEQFF
CDR3 DNA: TGTGCCATCAGTGAGTATCGGGTTAGCGGGAGCTATGAGCAGTTCTTC

V gene: TRBV7-6
D gene: -
clone size: -
J gene: TRBJ1-5
CDR3 protein: CASSLGGGSNQPQHF
CDR3 DNA: TGTGCCAGCAGCTTAGGTGGGGGTAGCAATCAGCCCCAGCATTTT

V gene: TRBV24-1
D gene: -
clone size: -
J gene: TRBJ2-1
CDR3 protein: CAIVDGPSRSYNEQFF
CDR3 DNA: TGTGCCATCGTCGACGGACCATCCAGATCCTACAATGAGCAGTTCTTC

V gene: TRBV19
D gene: TRBD1
clone size: -
J gene: TRBJ2-1
CDR3 protein: CASSMGQGWNEQFF
CDR3 DNA: TGTGCCAGTAGTATGGGACAGGGGTGGAATGAGCAGTTCTTC

V gene: TRBV7-3
D gene: -
clone size: once
J gene: TRBJ2-1
CDR3 protein: CASSFVGSSYNEQFF
CDR3 DNA: TGTGCCAGCAGCTTCGTGGGTAGCTCCTACAATGAGCAGTTCTTC

V gene: TRBV7-6
D gene: TRBD2
clone size: -
J gene: TRBJ2-3
CDR3 protein: CASRSQAGGTDTQYF
CDR3 DNA: TGTGCCAGCAGATCACAAGCGGGGGGGACAGATACGCAGTATTTT

V gene: TRBV7-2
D gene: -
clone size: -
J gene: TRBJ1-1
CDR3 protein: CASSLAGSINTEAFF
CDR3 DNA: TGTGCCAGCAGCTTAGCCGGCAGTATTAACACTGAAGCTTTCTTT

V gene: TRBV11-2
D gene: TRBD1
clone size: -
J gene: TRBJ1-2
CDR3 protein: CASSSAGGLRGYTF
CDR3 DNA: TGTGCCAGCAGTTCTGCAGGGGGGTTACGAGGCTACACCTTC

V gene: TRBV7-6
D gene: TRBD1
clone size: few
J gene: TRBJ1-2
CDR3 protein: CASSGGDRVYGYTF
CDR3 DNA: TGTGCCAGCAGCGGAGGGGACAGAGTCTATGGCTACACCTTC

V gene: TRBV14
D gene: TRBD2
clone size: -
J gene: TRBJ2-2
CDR3 protein: CASSQYRKTSGRTGELFF
CDR3 DNA: TGTGCCAGCAGCCAATATAGGAAGACTAGCGGGAGGACCGGGGAGCTGTTTTTT

V gene: TRBV6-5
D gene: -
clone size: -
J gene: TRBJ2-1
CDR3 protein: CASSPPRGTYNEQFF
CDR3 DNA: TGTGCCAGCAGCCCCCCGAGGGGGACCTACAATGAGCAGTTCTTC

V gene: TRBV10-1
D gene: TRBD1
clone size: -
J gene: TRBJ1-4
CDR3 protein: CASSGAGGKLFF
CDR3 DNA: TGCGCCAGCAGTGGCGCAGGGGGAAAACTGTTTTTT